The rows below give T cell receptor beta chains drawn from one sample of a study of Ad26.COV2.S vaccination and SARS-CoV-2 variants. Data came from immunoSEQ multiplex PCR; TCRdb stores just in-frame clones and leaves some out. Here the sample spans about 400,000 clones, approximately 87% being singletons. The sample consisted of peripheral blood, taken in a trial of Ad26.COV2.S vaccine versus placebo. The receptors come from a person aged 18-65 years who received the Ad26.COV2.S COVID-19 vaccine or a placebo. Both conserved end residues are trimmed from each CDR3.

V	J	CDR3
TRBV3-1/TRBV3-2	TRBJ2-7	ASSSRDREQY
TRBV4-1	TRBJ2-7	ASSQLDGYYEQY
TRBV29-1	TRBJ2-3	SVAGQGASTDTQY
TRBV18	TRBJ2-1	ASSPPEVNNEQF
TRBV6-1	TRBJ2-5	ASSEAEGTAQETQY
TRBV28	TRBJ2-5	ASSLIASQETQY
TRBV5-8	TRBJ1-1	ASSLRGNTEAF
TRBV14	TRBJ2-2	ASSDHQGTGELF
TRBV4-3	TRBJ2-7	ASSQAYRGAPYEQY
TRBV11-3	TRBJ2-2	ASSRGQGNTGELF
TRBV4-2	TRBJ2-1	ASSQDWDRGYNEQF
TRBV18	TRBJ2-7	ASSPRTGGDEQY
TRBV5-1	TRBJ2-5	ASSSLGTGTSETQY
TRBV7-2	TRBJ1-3	ASSLDAGTLSSGNTIY
TRBV3-1/TRBV3-2	TRBJ1-6	ASSRGTRNSPLH
TRBV7-9	TRBJ2-1	ASSFGTSWNNEQF
TRBV19	TRBJ2-7	ASSIRQGPSYEQY
TRBV6-6	TRBJ1-4	ASSYSGEKLF
TRBV19	TRBJ1-1	ASIRVSRMNTEAF
TRBV5-1	TRBJ1-1	ASSLGRGMNTEAF
TRBV28	TRBJ2-5	ASTRTHWGKTQY
TRBV5-6	TRBJ2-7	ASSLRGKNSYEQY
TRBV6-2/TRBV6-3	TRBJ2-4	ASSRQLAKNIQY